These 4 T cell receptor beta chains were sequenced from one sample in a study of cytomegalovirus exposure and HLA in healthy donors. Both 60 Vbeta primers and 13 Jbeta primers went into the PCR. Assay used: immunoSEQ multiplex PCR; TCRdb lists only in-frame clones, some missing. The data hold tens of thousands of clones, with 82% observed a single time. The sample comprised PBMCs. The receptors shown here come from a woman aged 18-30 years in good health and CMV-seronegative.

The genes are TRBV5-6 and TRBJ1-5; weak D call: TRBD1 (6 bases). In germline, CDR1 is SGHDT, CDR2 YYEEEE. The length of the CDR3 is 15 residues. Trimming removed 3 bases from V and 4 bases from J, with 14 bases in between. The CDR3: CASSSQGRGNQPQHF. The DNA of the CDR3 is TGTGCCAGCAGCTCCCAGGGAAGGGGGAATCAGCCCCAGCATTTT.

The J gene is TRBJ2-3, the V gene TRBV2; D is uncertain. CDR1 SNHLY and CDR2 FYNNEI come from the germline V gene. V was pared by 5 bases and J by 1 base, with 10 bases between. CDR3 length equals 14 residues. The CDR3 DNA reads TGTGCCAGCAGTCTCGTGCGCGGCACAGATACGCAGTATTTT. This translates into CASSLVRGTDTQYF. The full variable domain, its missing parts supplied by reference TRBV2 and TRBJ2-3, is EPEVTQTPSHQVTQMGQEVILRCVPISNHLYFYWYRQILGQKVEFLVSFYNNEISEKSEIFDDQFSVERPDGSNFTLKIRSTKLEDSAMYFCASSLVRGTDTQYFGPGTRLTVL.

The chain has TRBV28 and TRBJ1-1; tentative D call: TRBD1 (5 bases). The CDR3 contains 12 residues. CDR1 is MDHEN and CDR2 is SYDVKM in the germline V gene. Deletions cut 7 bases from V and 3 bases from J, with 9 bases between. The CDR3 protein is CASKTGHTEAFF. The CDR3 nucleotides are TGTGCCAGCAAAACAGGTCACACTGAAGCTTTCTTT.

The chain recombines TRBV13 with TRBJ1-4; TRBD1 aligns across 7 bases. The CDR3 length is 15 residues. CDR1 and CDR2 from the germline V gene are PRHDT and FYEKMQ (reference sequence). Trimming cost V 6 bases and J 6 bases; bases outside gene matches: 10. Written as DNA, the CDR3 is TGTGCCAGCAGGAACGACAGGGTTGAGGATGAAAAACTGTTTTTT. Translation gives CASRNDRVEDEKLFF.